The source of this TCR beta chain is a study of T cells in Graves' hyperthyroidism and ophthalmopathy (dated by TCRdb to about 2019). Notes on the research overall: Peripheral blood was collected at initial diagnosis, before any treatment. To identify distinguishing TCR V-J signatures, a discovery cohort of 90 to 100 patients was used, comprising 43 with Graves' ophthalmopathy and around 57 with stable Graves' hyperthyroidism. Whether ophthalmopathy could be predicted prospectively was tested in an independent validation cohort made up of 18 to 20 hyperthyroidism patients plus 17 patients who later progressed to ophthalmopathy. The 100 discovery patients were randomly divided into training and test sets at a 7:3 ratio. Once sampling was done, hyperthyroidism patients were given methimazole at a starting dose of 30 mg daily, whereas ophthalmopathy patients were given high-dose intravenous methylprednisolone. In six Graves' hyperthyroidism patients, the study also compared T-cell repertoires from thyroid tissue with T-cell repertoires from blood. According to the paper, TCR Vbeta CDR3 sequencing was carried out on some 140 peripheral blood samples, which came from fewer than 50 ophthalmopathy, around 75 hyperthyroidism and about 17 progressor patients. The research as a whole found: During validation, the model predicted progression to ophthalmopathy a median of about 5.9 months ahead of onset, with approximately 71% sensitivity and under 85% specificity. A model built on a 13 V-J signature distinguished ophthalmopathy from stable hyperthyroidism, reaching around 90% sensitivity and around 81% specificity in cross-validation and 80%/75% in testing. Most expanded thyroid clonotypes (frequency above 0.001) were also detected in blood, a finding suggesting that blood repertoires may reflect thyroid immune responses. No statistical method was used to set the sample size in advance, and investigators knew the group allocation.

CDR1 and CDR2, looked up from the germline V gene, are LGHNA and YNFKEQ. Germline trimming: 4 bases from V, 6 bases from J; junction bases outside gene matches: 5. Taken from cysteine to phenylalanine, the CDR3 has 15 residues. The kept DNA is CDR3 alone, 45 bases in frame from the first base. This clonotype occurred a few times. Its antigen is currently not known. Qualities for individual bases were not recorded, and no much larger clone is one base off. In the ophthalmopathy patients, disease was moderately to severely active, with a Clinical Activity Score of 3 or more, a NOSPECS grade of 4 or more, and a duration of less than 3 months. Patients with uncontrolled infections, other autoimmune diseases, pregnancy or lactation were excluded. Diagnoses relied on clinical symptoms, serum thyroxine and TRAb, thyroid ultrasound and orbital computed tomography. Ficoll-Paque density gradient centrifugation was used to isolate PBMCs from approximately 10 ml of fresh peripheral blood. Total RNA was extracted using Trizol reagent, and RNA quality was assessed on an Agilent 2100 Bioanalyzer.

The TCR beta CDR3 regions were amplified from the RNA transcripts. A first-round RT-PCR of the TCR CDR3 used the HTBI primer set with the Qiagen OneStep RT-PCR kit. The libraries were constructed in a second round of multiplex PCR and then size-selected and purified. The libraries were sequenced on an Illumina HiSeq2000 using paired-end 100 bp reads. As for how the authors treated the data: SOAPnuke was used to process the raw data, with reads discarded if the reads contained adapters or uncalled bases, had a mean Phred below 15, or lacked an exact constant-primer or identifier match. COPE v1.2.5 was used to merge the high-quality paired reads, and each unique nucleotide sequence was defined as a clonotype. Clonotypes were aligned to IMGT TRBV, TRBD and TRBJ reference segments using MiTCR v1.1. Analysis was restricted to V-J combinations with a frequency above 0.0001, which covered 98% to 99.2% of repertoires. The TCS score was defined as the ratio of F50 (clonal expansion) to E x V (chaos), calculated using BLOSUM62-based TCRdist between CDR3 peptides within each V-J. Welch's t-statistics and random forest reduced some 510 V-J features to fewer than 15, which were used in a naive Bayes classifier (R e1071). Starting from the raw public reads, TCRdb applied fastp trimming at Q25, assembled clones with MiXCR and retained in-frame beta chains. All rows with the same CDR3 protein become a single entry with the most common DNA and genes. These V and J calls derive from TCRdb rather than the authors' analysis. In this sample the table shows some 350,000 distinct CDR3 sequences, over 12% of which occur a single time. The top ten clonotypes cover roughly 19% of the sample.

The sequence is built from TRBV4-2 and TRBJ1-4; 10 central nucleotides agree with TRBD1. The sample consisted of blood. The receptor comes from a woman aged 60-75 years with Graves' ophthalmopathy. The CDR3 has the sequence CASSLGQGLDEKLFF. The bases are TGTGCCAGCAGCCTGGGACAGGGGTTGGATGAAAAACTGTTTTTT.